These 23 T cell receptor beta chains originate from one sample sequenced in a study of CD8+CD57+ T cells in acquired aplastic anemia. The TCR beta profiling, which covered VDJ combination and CDR3 sequence, was carried out using genomic DNA as the template. TCRdb itself ran the reads through MiXCR, one entry per CDR3 protein. There are 130,000 or so distinct CDR3 sequences in the sample; about 43% occur only once, and 2.6% lies in the top ten. Sequencing involved patients with CD8+CD57+ cell expansion previously shown by flow cytometry. Sequenced material: sorted CD4+, CD8+, or CD8+CD57+ T cells (not recorded which) from PBMCs. These TCRs come from a human donor with aplastic anemia.

This chain connects TRBV19 to TRBJ2-7; 9 nucleotides line up with TRBD1. J gave up 2 bases and V 4 bases, and 6 bases lay outside the gene matches. CDR3 length equals 15 residues. CDR1 LNHDA and CDR2 SQIVND come from the germline V gene (reference sequence). The CDR3 spells CASSNPQGAPYEQYF. The CDR3 DNA reads TGTGCCAGTAGTAACCCACAGGGGGCTCCCTACGAGCAGTACTTC.

This sequence joins TRBV7-8 and TRBJ2-5, with a tentative D call TRBD1 (5 bases). Trimming cost V 1 base and J 5 bases, with 11 bases left between them. The CDR3 consists of 14 residues. In germline, CDR1 is SGHVS, CDR2 FQNEAQ. The CDR3 loop is CASSLEFWGETQYF. CDR3 DNA sequence: TGTGCCAGCAGCTTAGAGTTCTGGGGCGAGACCCAGTACTTC.

As regards this clonotype: A much larger clone is a single base away; this may be a read error. J is TRBJ1-2 and V is TRBV11-1; D is perhaps TRBD1 (5 bases). Germline V lookup: CDR1 SGHAT, CDR2 FQDESV (reference sequence). This CDR3 has 17 amino acids. CDR3 nucleotide sequence: TGTGCCAGCAGCCTAAATACCGGGACTGGGTTTAACCATGGCTACACCTTC. It yields the protein CASSLNTGTGFNHGYTF. Full variable domain (rest looked up from reference TRBV11-1 and TRBJ1-2): EAEVAQSPRYKITEKSQAVAFWCDPISGHATLYWYRQILGQGPELLVQFQDESVVDDSQLPKDRFSAERLKGVDSTLKIQPAELGDSAMYLCASSLNTGTGFNHGYTFGSGTRLTVV.

At least ten counts were recorded for this clonotype. The chain employs TRBV6-2 or TRBV6-3 and TRBJ2-7; D unclear. The CDR3 has 12 residues. Trimming removed 1 base at V and 9 bases at J, with 10 bases between. Germline CDR1 reads MNHEY; CDR2 reads SVGEGT. The CDR3 reads CASSYWSVGQYF. The DNA of the CDR3 is TGTGCCAGCAGTTACTGGTCGGTGGGGCAGTACTTC.

This clonotype was seen a few times. The J gene is TRBJ2-1, the V gene TRBV9, with 7 bases matching TRBD2. Germline CDR1 is SGDLS and CDR2 is YYNGEE. This CDR3 contains 17 residues. Trimming removed 3 bases from V and 3 bases from J; junction bases left unmatched: 12. The CDR3 nucleotides are TGTGCCAGCAGCGGCGGACTAGTGGGGGGTGGCTACAATGAGCAGTTCTTC. This codes for CASSGGLVGGGYNEQFF.

This clonotype appeared a few times. This chain links TRBV5-1 with TRBJ2-3, with 8 bases lining up with TRBD2. Germline assignment: CDR1 SGHRS and CDR2 YFSETQ. The CDR3 loop spans 18 amino acids. Unmatched junction bases numbered 12, after V lost 0 bases and J lost 3 bases. The CDR3 DNA follows: TGCGCCAGCAGCTTGGCCTCCTCACTAGCGGTGGGGACAGATACGCAGTATTTT. Translated, it gives CASSLASSLAVGTDTQYF.

In its sample, this clonotype was seen once. The chain employs TRBV7-9 and TRBJ2-5; 7 bases match TRBD2. The CDR3 runs 17 residues. CDR1 and CDR2 (germline): SEHNR, FQNEAQ (reference sequence). After removal of 0 bases from V and 7 bases from J, the junction contained 14 bases not matched to a gene. The CDR3 bases are TGTGCCAGCAGCTTAGCCGTCCAGGGAGGGTGGCGAGGGACCCAGTACTTC. Protein sequence: CASSLAVQGGWRGTQYF.

This sequence joins TRBV7-7 and TRBJ2-1; 9 nucleotides match TRBD2. Per the germline V gene, CDR1 is SSHAT and CDR2 is FNYEAQ (reference sequence). CDR3 length: 14 amino acids. Germline trimming cut 6 bases from V and 8 bases from J; bases unmatched to any gene: 8. Here the CDR3 DNA reads TGTGCCAGCAGTGAAGCGGGGGGTCCATATGAGCAGTTCTTC. Translation gives CASSEAGGPYEQFF.

This clonotype occurred many times. This chain joins TRBV6-5 and TRBJ1-6; D perhaps matches TRBD1 (5 bases). The CDR3 has 13 amino acids. The germline CDR1 and CDR2 sequences are MNHEY and SVGAGI. Trimming took 4 bases from V and 8 from J, leaving 9 bases between them. The CDR3 DNA follows: TGTGCCAGCAGTTCCGAGACAGATTCACCCCTCCACTTT. This translates into CASSSETDSPLHF.

For this clonotype: A junction boundary mismatches the germline segment, possibly from a read error. The V and J genes are TRBV6-1 and TRBJ2-1, with TRBD1 as a possible D gene (6 bases). The CDR3 is 15 residues long. CDR1 is MNHNS, CDR2 SASEGT, per germline. CDR3 amino acids: CASSEQGSSYNERFF. The CDR3 DNA sequence: TGTGCCAGCAGCGAGCAGGGGAGCTCCTACAATGAGCGGTTCTTC.

Ten or more counts support this clonotype. The rearrangement links TRBV5-1 to TRBJ1-1, with a weak D call TRBD1 (6 bases). V shed 2 bases and J shed 1 base, with 18 bases lying between them. This CDR3 contains 17 residues. Germline V lookup: CDR1 SGHRS, CDR2 YFSETQ. The CDR3 reads CASSFKRGVVGNTEAFF. CDR3 DNA sequence: TGCGCCAGCAGCTTTAAGAGGGGGGTCGTGGGGAACACTGAAGCTTTCTTT.

This clonotype appeared many times. This rearrangement joins TRBV2 to TRBJ2-3; TRBD2 agrees at 12 bases. The J segment lost 9 bases and the V segment lost 5 bases, leaving 6 bases of the junction unmatched. This CDR3 has 14 amino acids. The V gene's germline CDR1 is SNHLY and CDR2 FYNNEI. The CDR3 protein is CASSSRTSGDTQYF. In DNA form, the CDR3 reads TGTGCCAGCAGTAGCCGGACTAGCGGGGACACGCAGTATTTT.

CDR3 loop: CASSESTGVQFF. The CDR3 nucleotides read TGCGCCAGCAGTGAGTCGACGGGAGTGCAGTTCTTC. The chain joins TRBV10-1 to TRBJ2-1; D perhaps matches TRBD2 (6 bases). The germline V and J ends were trimmed by 0 bases and 12 bases, with 9 bases remaining between them. This CDR3 is 12 amino acids long. The germline CDR1 and CDR2 sequences are WNHNN and SYGVQD (reference sequence).

This clonotype was observed many times. The V call is TRBV5-1, the J call TRBJ2-7, with 7 bases lining up with TRBD1. The CDR3 sequence is 13 residues long. Germline V lookup: CDR1 SGHRS, CDR2 YFSETQ. Losses at the gene ends were 1 base for V and 5 bases for J; bases not matched to a gene: 3. CDR3: CASSLLQGNEQYF. Here the CDR3 DNA reads TGCGCCAGCAGCTTGCTACAGGGGAACGAGCAGTACTTC. Filled out from reference TRBV5-1 and TRBJ2-7, the complete variable domain reads KAGVTQTPRYLIKTRGQQVTLSCSPISGHRSVSWYQQTPGQGLQFLFEYFSETQRNKGNFPGRFSGRQFSNSRSEMNVSTLELGDSALYLCASSLLQGNEQYFGPGTRLTVT.

This clonotype was seen a handful of times. The chain uses TRBV5-5 and TRBJ1-6; TRBD1 agrees at 7 bases. V lost 0 bases, J lost 13 bases, and 10 bases stayed unmatched. In germline, CDR1 is SGHKS, CDR2 YYEKEE (reference sequence). CDR3 length: 15 amino acids. The CDR3 sequence: CASSLGGGQRSPLHF. In nucleotides, the CDR3 is TGTGCCAGCAGCTTGGGCGGGGGACAGCGATCCCCCCTCCACTTT.

This clonotype was observed once. This chain links TRBV20-1 with TRBJ1-1; D gene ambiguous. Germline V lookup: CDR1 DFQATT, CDR2 SNEGSKA (reference sequence). Trimming shortened V by 0 bases and J by 3 bases, and 11 bases separated the two germline ends. CDR3 length: 14 residues. In nucleotides, the CDR3 is TGCAGTGCTAGAGATCGGGAGGTGTACACTGAAGCTTTCTTT. Its translation: CSARDREVYTEAFF.

This chain joins TRBV4-3 and TRBJ2-7, with 7 bases lining up with TRBD2. This CDR3 is built from 17 residues. Germline V gives CDR1 LGHNA, CDR2 YSLEER. Losses at the gene ends were 3 bases for V and 1 base for J; bases not matched to a gene: 12. CDR3: CASSQGSGGGRSYEQYF. CDR3 sequence (DNA): TGCGCCAGCAGCCAGGGTTCGGGGGGTGGGAGGTCCTACGAGCAGTACTTC.

This clonotype was observed many times. The chain joins TRBV5-8 to TRBJ1-5; no reliable D call. Trimming removed 2 bases at V and 5 bases at J, with 5 bases between. This CDR3 is 12 amino acids long. In germline, CDR1 is SGHTS, CDR2 YDEGEE. CDR3 residues: CASSLWDQPQHF. DNA for the CDR3: TGTGCCAGCAGCTTATGGGATCAGCCCCAGCATTTT.

V gene TRBV12-5 combines with J gene TRBJ2-7; no clear D gene. Trimming stripped 6 bases from V and 2 bases from J, with 5 bases between. The CDR3 loop spans 11 amino acids. Germline CDR1 is LGHNT and CDR2 is FRNRAP. CDR3 DNA: TGTGCTAGTGGGGGTCCCTACGAGCAGTACTTC. Translated, it gives CASGGPYEQYF.

The chain couples TRBV2 to TRBJ1-2; a possible D gene is TRBD1 (5 bases). Germline V gene sequence: CDR1 SNHLY, CDR2 FYNNEI. The CDR3 has 14 residues. V was trimmed by 8 bases and J by 3 bases, leaving 16 bases between them. CDR3 in DNA: TGTGCCAGCCTCTCAGGCACGGGGGACTATGGCTACACCTTC. Encoded protein: CASLSGTGDYGYTF. Full variable domain (outside the CDR3, taken from reference TRBV2 and TRBJ1-2): EPEVTQTPSHQVTQMGQEVILRCVPISNHLYFYWYRQILGQKVEFLVSFYNNEISEKSEIFDDQFSVERPDGSNFTLKIRSTKLEDSAMYFCASLSGTGDYGYTFGSGTRLTVV.

As for this clonotype: A much larger clonotype is one base distant, so this may be a read error. The chain couples TRBV3-1 to TRBJ2-7; 8 bases map to TRBD1. Per the germline V gene, CDR1 is LGHDT and CDR2 is YNNKEL (reference sequence). The CDR3 spans 16 residues. The CDR3 nucleotides are TGTGCCAGCAGCCAGGTCCGGACAGGGTACTCCTACGAGCAGCACTTC. Encoded protein: CASSQVRTGYSYEQHF.

There are many counts of this clonotype. J is TRBJ2-7 and V is TRBV12-3 or TRBV12-4; TRBD2 agrees at 7 bases. The CDR3 covers 13 residues. V was clipped by 5 bases and J by 5 bases; unmatched bases: 6. CDR3 DNA sequence: TGTGCCAGCAGTCGGCGGCGGGGGAACGAGCAGTACTTC. It yields the protein CASSRRRGNEQYF.

Many counts were recorded for this clonotype. V usage is TRBV20-1 and J usage is TRBJ1-5; no definite D call. Germline assignment: CDR1 DFQATT and CDR2 SNEGSKA (reference sequence). Trimming stripped 0 bases from V and 6 bases from J, with 15 bases between. The CDR3 covers 15 residues. The CDR3 DNA reads TGCAGTGCTAGAGATCGTGACAACTCGGGTCAGCCCCAGCATTTT. It encodes CSARDRDNSGQPQHF.